These 10 T cell receptor beta chains originate from one sample sequenced in a study of T cell changes during pregnancy in multiple sclerosis. Only in-frame clones appear in the TCRdb table, and some are missing; sequencing was by immunoSEQ multiplex PCR. The table lists approximately 46,000 clones, approximately 90% of them singletons, with 0.39% in the top ten. The sequencing here drew on CD4+ T cells from peripheral blood mononuclear cells, taken after pregnancy. All receptors come from a female donor with multiple sclerosis, enrolled in a pregnancy study.

This clone was counted once. V usage is TRBV7-2 and J usage is TRBJ1-3, with D perhaps TRBD1 (5 bases). V shed 4 bases and J shed 0 bases, with 13 bases lying between them. The CDR3 sequence is 16 residues long. Per germline, CDR1 SGHTA and CDR2 FQGNSA. The CDR3 nucleotides are TGTGCCAGCAGCTGGACCGGGGGGAGCTCTGGAAACACCATATATTTT. This gives the protein CASSWTGGSSGNTIYF.

The chain has TRBV5-1 and TRBJ1-2; D gene ambiguous. CDR3 length: 15 residues. Trimming left V 0 bases short and J 2 bases short, with 11 bases between. Looked up from germline, CDR1 is SGHRS and CDR2 is YFSETQ. The CDR3 sequence is CASSLGRGSNYGYTF. For the CDR3, the DNA is TGCGCCAGCAGCTTGGGTCGGGGTTCGAACTATGGCTACACCTTC.

The chain links TRBV28 to TRBJ1-3, with D maybe TRBD1 (6 bases). The germline V gene has CDR1 MDHEN and CDR2 SYDVKM. V dropped 4 bases and J dropped 1 base, with 14 bases sitting between them. The CDR3 has 16 amino acids. The CDR3: CASSYTQGLSGNTIYF. CDR3 bases: TGTGCCAGCAGTTATACTCAGGGGCTGTCTGGAAACACCATATATTTT.

This clone was observed once. The CDR3 reads CASSFRTGQNIQYF. The CDR3 nucleotides read TGTGCCAGCAGCTTCAGGACAGGGCAAAACATTCAGTACTTC. The V call is TRBV5-6, the J call TRBJ2-4; 8 bases map to TRBD1. The CDR3 sequence is 14 residues long. The germline V gene has CDR1 SGHDT and CDR2 YYEEEE. The ends lost 2 bases at V and 5 bases at J; junction bases unmatched: 3.

This chain links TRBV19 with TRBJ1-4; TRBD1 is a possible D gene (6 bases). CDR1 LNHDA and CDR2 SQIVND come from the germline V gene (reference sequence). The CDR3 runs 17 residues. V gave up 3 bases and J gave up 0 bases, with 14 bases separating them. The CDR3 loop reads CASSIIPGAATNEKLFF. For the CDR3, the DNA is TGTGCCAGTAGTATTATCCCAGGGGCCGCAACTAATGAAAAACTGTTTTTT.

A single count supports this clone. The V gene is TRBV5-4, the J gene TRBJ1-3; D may be TRBD1 (5 bases). Trimming shortened V by 4 bases and J by 2 bases, and 16 bases separated the two germline ends. This CDR3 has 16 residues. CDR1 is SGHNT, CDR2 YYREEE, per germline (reference sequence). CDR3: CASSRGIGGAGNTIYF. CDR3 coding DNA: TGTGCCAGCAGCCGGGGTATTGGGGGGGCTGGAAACACCATATATTTT.

This clone is categorized as medium-sized. The chain links TRBV7-2 to TRBJ2-7; possible D gene TRBD1, 5 bases. Trimming pared 2 bases from V and 2 bases from J, leaving 10 bases between. This CDR3 is 14 amino acids long. Germline V gives CDR1 SGHTA, CDR2 FQGNSA. CDR3 coding DNA: TGTGCCAGCAGCTTACAGGGTCAAACCTACGAGCAGTACTTC. Protein: CASSLQGQTYEQYF.

The V call is TRBV6-5, the J call TRBJ2-1, with D perhaps TRBD2 (5 bases). The CDR3 has 14 residues. CDR1 and CDR2 (germline): MNHEY, SVGAGI. Trimming shortened V by 2 bases and J by 1 base, and 6 bases separated the two germline ends. As DNA, the CDR3 is TGTGCCAGCAGTTACCGGGAATCCTACAATGAGCAGTTCTTC. Amino acids: CASSYRESYNEQFF.

The rearrangement links TRBV10-2 to TRBJ2-2, with TRBD1 matching 7 bases. The germline CDR1 and CDR2 sequences are WSHSY and SAAADI. CDR3 length equals 14 residues. With V trimmed by 5 bases and J by 7 bases, 7 bases remained unmatched. The CDR3 nucleotides are TGCGCCAGCAGTTCATTGGACAGGATCGGGGAGCTGTTTTTT. This sequence encodes CASSSLDRIGELFF.

The chain employs TRBV7-9 and TRBJ1-2; 9 bases fit TRBD1. Germline CDR1 reads SEHNR; CDR2 reads FQNEAQ (reference sequence). Losses at the gene ends were 3 bases for V and 3 bases for J; bases not matched to a gene: 11. This CDR3 is 17 amino acids long. CDR3 DNA: TGTGCCAGCAGCTTGACCCCCGGGACAGGGAAATACTATGGCTACACCTTC. Translating it yields CASSLTPGTGKYYGYTF.